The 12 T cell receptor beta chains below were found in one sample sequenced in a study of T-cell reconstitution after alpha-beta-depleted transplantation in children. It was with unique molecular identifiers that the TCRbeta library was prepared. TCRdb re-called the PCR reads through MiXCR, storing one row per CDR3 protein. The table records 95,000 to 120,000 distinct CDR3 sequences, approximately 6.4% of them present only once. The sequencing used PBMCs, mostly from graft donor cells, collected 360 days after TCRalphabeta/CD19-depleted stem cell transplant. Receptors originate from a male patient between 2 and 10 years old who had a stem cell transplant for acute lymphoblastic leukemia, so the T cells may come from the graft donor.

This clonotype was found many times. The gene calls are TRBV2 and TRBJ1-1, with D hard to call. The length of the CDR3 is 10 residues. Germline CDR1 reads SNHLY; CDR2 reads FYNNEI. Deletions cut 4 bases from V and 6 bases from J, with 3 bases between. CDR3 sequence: CASSGAEAFF. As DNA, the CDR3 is TGTGCCAGCAGTGGCGCTGAAGCTTTCTTT.

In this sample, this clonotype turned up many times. The CDR3, as DNA: TGTGCCAGCAGCTTGGGAGGGGGGAACACTGAAGCTTTCTTT. This sequence encodes CASSLGGGNTEAFF. This chain joins TRBV5-5 and TRBJ1-1; TRBD1 might be the D (6 bases). Germline assignment: CDR1 SGHKS and CDR2 YYEKEE (reference sequence). V was clipped by 0 bases and J by 1 base, with 7 bases between them. CDR3 size: 14 residues.

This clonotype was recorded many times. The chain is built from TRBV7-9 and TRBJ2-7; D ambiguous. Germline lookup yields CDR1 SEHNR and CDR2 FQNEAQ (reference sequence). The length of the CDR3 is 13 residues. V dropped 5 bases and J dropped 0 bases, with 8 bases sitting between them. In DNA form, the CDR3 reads TGTGCCAGCAGCCCGCCGGCCTCCTACGAGCAGTACTTC. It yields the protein CASSPPASYEQYF.

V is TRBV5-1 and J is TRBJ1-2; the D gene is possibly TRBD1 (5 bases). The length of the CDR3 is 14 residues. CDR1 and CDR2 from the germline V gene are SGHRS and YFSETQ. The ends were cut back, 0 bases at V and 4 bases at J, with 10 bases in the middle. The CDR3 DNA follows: TGCGCCAGCAGCTTGGGCAGCCAGGGCTATGGCTACACCTTC. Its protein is CASSLGSQGYGYTF.

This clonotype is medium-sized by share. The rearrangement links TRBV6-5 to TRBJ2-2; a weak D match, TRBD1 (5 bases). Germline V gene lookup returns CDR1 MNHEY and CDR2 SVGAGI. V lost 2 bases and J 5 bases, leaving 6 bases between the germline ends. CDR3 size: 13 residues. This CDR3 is CASSYKGTGELFF. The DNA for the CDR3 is TGTGCCAGCAGTTACAAGGGGACCGGGGAGCTGTTTTTT.

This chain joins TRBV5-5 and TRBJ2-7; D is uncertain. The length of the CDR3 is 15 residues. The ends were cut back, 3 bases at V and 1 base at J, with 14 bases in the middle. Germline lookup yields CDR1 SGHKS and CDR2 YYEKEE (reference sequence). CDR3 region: CASSSYGDGSYEQYF. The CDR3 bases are TGTGCCAGCAGCTCCTATGGTGACGGGTCCTACGAGCAGTACTTC.

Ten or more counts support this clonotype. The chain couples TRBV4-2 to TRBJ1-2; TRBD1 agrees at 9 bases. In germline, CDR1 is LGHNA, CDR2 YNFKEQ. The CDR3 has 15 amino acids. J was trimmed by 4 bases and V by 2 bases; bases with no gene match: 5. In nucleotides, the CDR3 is TGTGCCAGCAGCCAACTTACAGGGGGCAGCTATGGCTACACCTTC. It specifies CASSQLTGGSYGYTF.

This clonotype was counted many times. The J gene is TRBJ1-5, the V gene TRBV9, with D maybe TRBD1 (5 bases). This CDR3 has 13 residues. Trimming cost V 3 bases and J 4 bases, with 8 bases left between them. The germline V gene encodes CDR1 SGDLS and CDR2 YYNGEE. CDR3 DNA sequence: TGTGCCAGCAGCGGCGGGGGGAATCAGCCCCAGCATTTT. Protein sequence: CASSGGGNQPQHF.

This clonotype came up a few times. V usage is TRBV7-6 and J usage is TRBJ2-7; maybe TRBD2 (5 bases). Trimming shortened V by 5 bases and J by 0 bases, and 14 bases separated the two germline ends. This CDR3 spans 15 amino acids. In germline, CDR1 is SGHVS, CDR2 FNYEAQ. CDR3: CASSLERWSSYEQYF. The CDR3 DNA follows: TGTGCCAGCAGCCTAGAGCGGTGGAGCTCCTACGAGCAGTACTTC.

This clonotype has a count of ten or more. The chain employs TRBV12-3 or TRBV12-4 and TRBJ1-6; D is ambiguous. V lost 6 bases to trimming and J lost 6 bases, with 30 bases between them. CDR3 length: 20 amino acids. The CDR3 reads CASSRMFGRRSPSANSPLHF. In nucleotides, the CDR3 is TGTGCCAGCAGCCGAATGTTCGGACGCCGTTCTCCTAGTGCTAATTCACCCCTCCACTTT.

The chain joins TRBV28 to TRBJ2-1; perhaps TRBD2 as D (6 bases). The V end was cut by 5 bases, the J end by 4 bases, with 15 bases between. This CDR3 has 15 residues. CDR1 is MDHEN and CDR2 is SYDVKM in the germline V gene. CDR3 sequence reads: CASSLERVLYNEQFF. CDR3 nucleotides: TGTGCCAGCAGTCTTGAGCGGGTACTATACAATGAGCAGTTCTTC. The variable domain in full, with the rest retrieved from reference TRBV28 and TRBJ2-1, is DVKVTQSSRYLVKRTGEKVFLECVQDMDHENMFWYRQDPGLGLRLIYFSYDVKMKEKGDIPEGYSVSREKKERFSLILESASTNQTSMYLCASSLERVLYNEQFFGPGTRLTVL.

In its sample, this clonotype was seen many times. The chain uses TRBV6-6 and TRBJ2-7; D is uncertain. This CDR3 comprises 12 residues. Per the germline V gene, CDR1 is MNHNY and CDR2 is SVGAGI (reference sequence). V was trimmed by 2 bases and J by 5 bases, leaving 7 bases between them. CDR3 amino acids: CASSYGVDEQYF. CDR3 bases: TGTGCCAGCAGTTACGGGGTAGACGAGCAGTACTTC.